The 14 T cell receptor beta chains below come from one sample, sequenced in a study of blood T cell repertoires in COVID-19. Sequenced by immunoSEQ multiplex PCR; TCRdb stores in-frame clones only, minus some. The sample has roughly 300,000 clones, nearly 90% seen once. The material sequenced was PBMCs or T cells enriched from blood (not recorded which). The receptor set was obtained from a woman younger than 45 who had recovered from COVID-19.

This clone was recorded only once. Here the CDR3 DNA reads TGTGCCAGCAGCCAAGTAAACACTGAAGCTTTCTTT. This codes for CASSQVNTEAFF. The chain couples TRBV3-1 (or the pseudogene TRBV3-2) to TRBJ1-1, with no clear D. The CDR3 totals 12 residues. Germline V gene sequence: CDR1 LGHDT, CDR2 YNNKEL (reference sequence). Trimming left V 1 base short and J 2 bases short, with 2 bases between.

This chain links TRBV6-2 or TRBV6-3 with TRBJ1-1; 9 bases line up with TRBD1. The CDR3 is 14 residues long. J gave up 2 bases and V 5 bases, and 3 bases lay outside the gene matches. The germline CDR1 and CDR2 sequences are MNHEY and SVGEGT. CDR3 sequence: CASSRGQGNTEAFF. CDR3 coding DNA: TGTGCCAGCAGTAGGGGACAGGGAAACACTGAAGCTTTCTTT.

The V gene is TRBV28, the J gene TRBJ1-3, with D tentatively TRBD1 (6 bases). V was trimmed by 4 bases and J by 3 bases, leaving 13 bases between them. The length of the CDR3 is 15 residues. CDR1 MDHEN and CDR2 SYDVKM come from the germline V gene. The CDR3 protein is CASSSAQGFGNTIYF. The DNA of the CDR3 is TGTGCCAGCAGTTCTGCCCAGGGGTTTGGAAACACCATATATTTT.

This sequence joins TRBV20-1 and TRBJ1-1; D is perhaps TRBD1 (6 bases). Germline assignment: CDR1 DFQATT and CDR2 SNEGSKA (reference sequence). CDR3 length equals 11 residues. The ends were cut back, 2 bases at V and 6 bases at J, with 7 bases in the middle. The CDR3 reads CSARRTAEAFF. The CDR3 coding sequence is TGCAGTGCTAGAAGGACAGCTGAAGCTTTCTTT.

The rearrangement uses TRBV16 and TRBJ1-2; D not resolved. The CDR3 has 12 residues. The ends were cut back, 0 bases at V and 8 bases at J, with 7 bases in the middle. Germline CDR1 is KGHSY and CDR2 is FQNENV. This CDR3 is CASSQSGSGYTF. CDR3 sequence (DNA): TGTGCCAGCAGCCAATCGGGGAGCGGCTACACCTTC.

The chain joins TRBV29-1 to TRBJ1-1; TRBD1 aligns across 7 bases. Germline V gene lookup returns CDR1 SQVTM and CDR2 ANQGSEA. This CDR3 has 14 amino acids. V lost 6 bases, J lost 4 bases, and 11 bases stayed unmatched. CDR3 in DNA: TGCAGCGTCGACAGGGTTGGGTTGGGCACTGAAGCTTTCTTT. Translation: CSVDRVGLGTEAFF.

This chain uses TRBV3-1 (or the pseudogene TRBV3-2) with TRBJ2-4; TRBD2 agrees at 13 bases. Germline assignment: CDR1 LGHDT and CDR2 YNNKEL (reference sequence). V shed 1 base, J shed 1 base, and the junction held 4 bases outside the gene matches. The CDR3 is made up of 18 amino acids. CDR3 protein: CASSQGTSGGRAKNIQYF. The CDR3 DNA reads TGTGCCAGCAGCCAAGGGACTAGCGGGGGTCGGGCCAAAAACATTCAGTACTTC.

This chain connects TRBV20-1 to TRBJ2-3, with D possibly TRBD1 on 5 matching bases. Germline CDR1 reads DFQATT; CDR2 reads SNEGSKA (reference sequence). CDR3 length: 11 residues. Trimming stripped 7 bases from V and 2 bases from J, with 7 bases between. This CDR3 reads CSGQLTDTQYF. CDR3 DNA sequence: TGCAGTGGACAGCTCACAGATACGCAGTATTTT.

The chain joins TRBV6-5 to TRBJ2-7; weak D call: TRBD1 (5 bases). Per the germline V gene, CDR1 is MNHEY and CDR2 is SVGAGI. V was cut by 6 bases and J by 4 bases, with 16 bases left in between. This CDR3 region has 14 residues. The CDR3: CASSPPRAGYEQYF. The CDR3 DNA is TGTGCCAGCAGCCCCCCCAGGGCAGGGTACGAGCAGTACTTC.

V and J are TRBV25-1 and TRBJ1-1; D gene uncertain. Germline CDR1 MGHDK, CDR2 SYGVNS. The CDR3 length is 12 residues. V was cut by 3 bases and J by 0 bases, with 2 bases left in between. The CDR3 DNA follows: TGTGCCAGCAGTGACATGAACACTGAAGCTTTCTTT. Residues: CASSDMNTEAFF.

This clone was counted once. This chain joins TRBV19 and TRBJ1-1; D perhaps matches TRBD1 (6 bases). CDR1 LNHDA and CDR2 SQIVND come from the germline V gene (reference sequence). The CDR3 runs 16 residues. V lost 1 base to trimming and J lost 3 bases, with 15 bases between them. CDR3 amino acids: CASSIVVRQGYTEAFF. The CDR3 region has the DNA TGTGCCAGTAGTATAGTAGTTAGGCAGGGGTACACTGAAGCTTTCTTT.

The chain employs TRBV6-5 and TRBJ1-2; D unresolved. The CDR3 has 13 amino acids. Germline V gene data show CDR1 as MNHEY and CDR2 as SVGAGI. V lost 8 bases to trimming and J lost 2 bases, with 12 bases between them. The CDR3 DNA reads TGTGCCAGCCTCGAGCGGCAAAACTATGGCTACACCTTC. Residues: CASLERQNYGYTF.

The V and J genes are TRBV5-8 and TRBJ1-4; possibly TRBD1 for D (5 bases). The CDR3 loop spans 16 amino acids. Germline V lookup: CDR1 SGHTS, CDR2 YDEGEE. The V end was cut by 2 bases, the J end by 5 bases, with 16 bases between. The CDR3 sequence is CASSFSFTGGNEKLFF. CDR3 sequence (DNA): TGTGCCAGCAGCTTTTCATTTACAGGAGGGAATGAAAAACTGTTTTTT.

The chain combines TRBV12-3 or TRBV12-4 with TRBJ2-7; a weak D match, TRBD2 (6 bases). Between the trimmed V and J ends, which lost 6 bases and 4 bases, there was a span of 13 bases. This CDR3 comprises 13 residues. The CDR3 sequence is CASSLRRAYEQYF. CDR3 coding DNA: TGTGCCAGCAGCCTTCGGAGGGCATACGAGCAGTACTTC.